Described below is a single TCR beta chain sequence and its context. The antigen remains unidentified. Given a much more abundant clone one base away, this may be a read error. Germline values: CDR1 MNHEY, CDR2 SVGAGI. This CDR3 is 15 amino acids long. This sample stems from a study of neurological immune-mediated disorders. Findings and limits, study-wide: HTLV-1-associated myelopathy had the most TCR clonal expansion, while multiple sclerosis had the least, a level that fell below healthy controls.

By 5'RACE with 10-nucleotide random UMIs, the cDNA was made. TCRdb re-analysed the 5' RACE reads in MiXCR, keeping a single row per CDR3 protein. This table has approximately 36,000 distinct CDR3 sequences, roughly 15% appearing once. This receptor was obtained from a woman in her forties or fifties with HTLV-1-associated myelopathy (HAM/TSP). Sequencing was carried out using PBMCs. The V gene is TRBV6-5, the J gene TRBJ2-3; D uncertain. CDR3 region: CARSYKDTGTDTQYF. In DNA form, the CDR3 reads TGTGCCAGAAGTTACAAGGATACCGGCACAGATACGCAGTATTTT.